These T cell receptor beta chains were read from a single sample in a study of blood T cell repertoires in COVID-19. Sequenced by immunoSEQ multiplex PCR; TCRdb stores in-frame clones only, minus some. The table shows some 40,000 clones, with around 90% occurring only once. The sample was peripheral blood. The receptors shown here come from a human donor in a cohort sampled during active COVID-19. Both conserved end residues are part of each CDR3. The order of the fields is J gene, D gene, clone size, V gene, CDR3 DNA, CDR3 protein. The D gene is left open where the match is weak. Expanded clones get a size class; other rows say once, few or many, or leave the size out.

TRBJ1-2 - - TRBV19 TGTGCCAGTACCAAACAGGACAGATTTAACTATGGCTACACCTTC CASTKQDRFNYGYTF
TRBJ1-2 TRBD1 - TRBV13 TGTGCCAGCAGCAGGCGGGACAGCAGGAATGGCTACACCTTC CASSRRDSRNGYTF
TRBJ1-6 - - TRBV15 TGTGCCACCAGCAGAGGGGGGGGTAAGTCACCCCTCCACTTT CATSRGGGKSPLHF
TRBJ2-7 TRBD1 - TRBV7-9 TGTGCCAGCAGCCGCGGACAGGAACGGAACGAGCAGTACTTC CASSRGQERNEQYF
TRBJ2-7 TRBD1 - TRBV19 TGTGCCAGTAGTACCCGGACAGGGAATAGGCGCTACGAGCAGTACTTC CASSTRTGNRRYEQYF
TRBJ2-1 TRBD1 - TRBV7-3 TGTGCCAGCAGCTTAGCAGGGGGCTACAATGAGCAGTTCTTC CASSLAGGYNEQFF
TRBJ2-1 TRBD2 once TRBV3-1/TRBV3-2 TGTGCCAGCAGCCCCTCCCTTGGGCTGGACAGCGGGGGGTCTTACAATGAGCAGTTCTTC CASSPSLGLDSGGSYNEQFF
TRBJ1-5 - - TRBV2 TGTGCCAGCAGCCAGGGAGGGATACTCAATCAGCCCCAGCATTTT CASSQGGILNQPQHF
TRBJ2-1 TRBD2 - TRBV7-2 TGTGCCAGCTCCAGGACTAGCCTCTCCTACAATGAGCAGTTCTTC CASSRTSLSYNEQFF
TRBJ2-1 - - TRBV11-2 TGTGCCAGCAGCTTATTAGGGCGGGGGCGCCGGGGGTACAATGAGCAGTTCTTC CASSLLGRGRRGYNEQFF
TRBJ2-2 - - TRBV30 TGTGCCTGGAGGCCCAGGGTAAAGAACACCGGGGAGCTGTTTTTT CAWRPRVKNTGELFF
TRBJ1-1 TRBD1 - TRBV19 TGTGCCAGTAGTCGACAGGGTGGATTCACTGAAGCTTTCTTT CASSRQGGFTEAFF
TRBJ1-2 TRBD1 - TRBV7-9 TGTGCCAGCAGCTTAGCACAGACAGGGAACTATGGCTACACCTTC CASSLAQTGNYGYTF
TRBJ2-1 TRBD2 once TRBV6-1 TGTGCCAGCAGTGAGGAGCGGGGGGGCCGCTACAATGAGCAGTTCTTC CASSEERGGRYNEQFF
TRBJ1-3 - - TRBV14 TGTGCCAGCAGCCGAGTAAACTCTGGAAACACCATATATTTT CASSRVNSGNTIYF
TRBJ2-7 - - TRBV6-2/TRBV6-3 TGTGCCAGCAGTTACAACCAGGGAGGCTACGAGCAGTACTTC CASSYNQGGYEQYF
TRBJ2-1 - - TRBV19 TGTGCCAGTAGCAGGGTCCCCACAAACTACAATGAGCAGTTCTTC CASSRVPTNYNEQFF
TRBJ1-1 - - TRBV28 TGTGCCAGCAGTGTCGGCGGGAACACTGAAGCTTTCTTT CASSVGGNTEAFF
TRBJ2-5 - - TRBV7-2 TGTGCCAGCAGCTTAGTCACGGGAAGTGGGGAGACCCAGTACTTC CASSLVTGSGETQYF
TRBJ2-3 - - TRBV6-2/TRBV6-3 TGTGCCAGCAGTTACTCCAACCGGGATACGCAGTATTTT CASSYSNRDTQYF
TRBJ2-3 TRBD2 - TRBV5-4 TGTGCCAGCAGCTCAGGGAGCGGGAGGGCCGCCGATACGCAGTATTTT CASSSGSGRAADTQYF
TRBJ2-1 - - TRBV6-1 TGTGCCAGCAGTGAAGGGAGGGAGGATGAGCAGTTCTTC CASSEGREDEQFF
TRBJ1-2 TRBD1 - TRBV6-1 TGTGCCAGCAGTGAAGCGGGGGACAGACTGAAAAACTATGGCTACACCTTC CASSEAGDRLKNYGYTF
TRBJ2-1 - few TRBV19 TGTGCCAGTAGTTTTCAGGGTTTCGCTGAGCAGTTCTTC CASSFQGFAEQFF
TRBJ2-3 - - TRBV7-7 TGTGCTAGCAGCTTGGACGGCGGGGGCACAGATACGCAGTATTTT CASSLDGGGTDTQYF
TRBJ1-1 TRBD1 - TRBV20-1 TGCAGTGCTAGTTGGAGACAGGGCACTGAAGCTTTCTTT CSASWRQGTEAFF
TRBJ2-5 TRBD2 - TRBV7-8 TGTGCCAGCAGCCAAACTAGCGTACGACTCCAAGAGACCCAGTACTTC CASSQTSVRLQETQYF
TRBJ1-2 TRBD1 - TRBV15 TGTGCCACCAGCAGAGAGGGCGGACAGGGGGCATATGGCTACACCTTC CATSREGGQGAYGYTF
TRBJ1-5 - - TRBV6-5 TGTGCGAGCAAGCGCGGGGGTCTGGACCAGCCCCAGCATTTT CASKRGGLDQPQHF
TRBJ2-2 - - TRBV6-1 TGTGCCAGCAGTGAACAGGGGACCGGGGAGCTGTTTTTT CASSEQGTGELFF
TRBJ2-7 - - TRBV6-6 TGTGCCAGCAGTTACTCGTCTAGCCCGTACTTC CASSYSSSPYF
TRBJ1-1 TRBD1 - TRBV9 TGTGCCAGCAGCTTGGGACAGGGGAACACTGAAGCTTTCTTT CASSLGQGNTEAFF
TRBJ2-2 - - TRBV2 TGTGCCAGCAAAAGAGAACTGGACACCGGGGAGCTGTTTTTT CASKRELDTGELFF
TRBJ1-4 - - TRBV28 TGTGCCAGCAGCCGCAGTGGGTCGCAGGGTGAAAAACTGTTTTTT CASSRSGSQGEKLFF
TRBJ2-2 - - TRBV3-1/TRBV3-2 TGTGCCAGCAGCCTTTTCCCTAACACCGGGGAGCTGTTTTTT CASSLFPNTGELFF
TRBJ1-1 TRBD1 - TRBV27 TGTGCCAGCAGTTTTGGACTGACAGGGGGCATGTCGGTGAACACTGAAGCTTTCTTT CASSFGLTGGMSVNTEAFF
TRBJ1-3 - - TRBV4-2 TGTGCCAGCAGCCAAGATTCAGGGAGGTCTGGAAACACCATATATTTT CASSQDSGRSGNTIYF
TRBJ2-4 TRBD1 - TRBV2 TGTGCCAGCAGTCACAGGGGGCTGACCAAAAACATTCAGTACTTC CASSHRGLTKNIQYF
TRBJ2-1 TRBD2 - TRBV7-6 TGTGCCAGCAGCCCGCGGACTAGCGGGAGTCTGTCCTACAATGAGCAGTTCTTC CASSPRTSGSLSYNEQFF
TRBJ2-4 TRBD1 - TRBV19 TGTGCCAGTAGTATTTACTGGACAGGGGAAAACATTCAGTACTTC CASSIYWTGENIQYF
TRBJ2-1 TRBD1 - TRBV14 TGTGCCAGCAGCCAATGGGGACAGGCGGGCTTCAATGAGCAGTTCTTC CASSQWGQAGFNEQFF
TRBJ2-4 - - TRBV2 TGTGCCACCCGACAGAGTTACGTCAAAAACATTCAGTACTTC CATRQSYVKNIQYF
TRBJ1-5 TRBD1 - TRBV5-1 TGCGCCAGCAGCTTAACAGGGGGAGGTTACCAGCCCCAGCATTTT CASSLTGGGYQPQHF
TRBJ1-4 TRBD1 few TRBV7-2 TGTGCCAGCCGACAGGGACCTAATGAAAAACTGTTTTTT CASRQGPNEKLFF
TRBJ2-1 TRBD1 - TRBV4-3 TGCGCCAGCAGCCAAGATCGGGACAGGGAGAATGAGCAGTTCTTC CASSQDRDRENEQFF
TRBJ2-3 - - TRBV7-2 TGTGCCAGCAGCTTAGACAGAACAGATACGCAGTATTTT CASSLDRTDTQYF
TRBJ2-5 TRBD2 few TRBV12-5 TGTGCTAGTGGTTTGAGGCTAGCGGGGGTAAACAAAGAGACCCAGTACTTC CASGLRLAGVNKETQYF
TRBJ2-5 - - TRBV7-2 TGTGCCAGCAGCTTAGCGCTAGGCATCCAAGAGACCCAGTACTTC CASSLALGIQETQYF
TRBJ1-2 TRBD1 - TRBV7-9 TGTGCCAGCAGCTTATCGGTCCAGGGGGCGCGGGGCTACACCTTC CASSLSVQGARGYTF
TRBJ2-4 TRBD1 once TRBV5-6 TGTGCCAGCAGCGGGACAGGGCTTGGCAAAAACATTCAGTACTTC CASSGTGLGKNIQYF
TRBJ2-6 TRBD1 - TRBV5-1 TGCGCCAGCAGCGCCCGGCGGGACAGGGAACCTACTGGGGCCAACGTCCTGACTTTC CASSARRDREPTGANVLTF